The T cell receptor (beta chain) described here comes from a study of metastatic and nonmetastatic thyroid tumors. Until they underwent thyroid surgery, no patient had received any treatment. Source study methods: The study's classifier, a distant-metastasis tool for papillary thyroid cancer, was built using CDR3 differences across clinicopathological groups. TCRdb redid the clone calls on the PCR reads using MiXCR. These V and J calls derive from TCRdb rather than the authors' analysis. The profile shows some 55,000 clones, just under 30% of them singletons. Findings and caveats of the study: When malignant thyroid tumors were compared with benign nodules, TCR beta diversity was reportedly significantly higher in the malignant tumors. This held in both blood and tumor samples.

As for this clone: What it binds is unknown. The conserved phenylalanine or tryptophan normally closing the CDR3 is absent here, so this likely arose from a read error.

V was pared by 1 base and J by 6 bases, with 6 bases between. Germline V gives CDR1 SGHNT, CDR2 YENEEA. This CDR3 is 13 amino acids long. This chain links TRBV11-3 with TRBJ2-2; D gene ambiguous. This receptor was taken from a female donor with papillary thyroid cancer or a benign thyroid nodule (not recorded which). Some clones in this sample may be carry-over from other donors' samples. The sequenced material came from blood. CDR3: CASSLGAAGELFL. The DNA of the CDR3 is TGTGCCAGCAGCTTAGGCGCGGCCGGGGAGCTGTTTTTA.